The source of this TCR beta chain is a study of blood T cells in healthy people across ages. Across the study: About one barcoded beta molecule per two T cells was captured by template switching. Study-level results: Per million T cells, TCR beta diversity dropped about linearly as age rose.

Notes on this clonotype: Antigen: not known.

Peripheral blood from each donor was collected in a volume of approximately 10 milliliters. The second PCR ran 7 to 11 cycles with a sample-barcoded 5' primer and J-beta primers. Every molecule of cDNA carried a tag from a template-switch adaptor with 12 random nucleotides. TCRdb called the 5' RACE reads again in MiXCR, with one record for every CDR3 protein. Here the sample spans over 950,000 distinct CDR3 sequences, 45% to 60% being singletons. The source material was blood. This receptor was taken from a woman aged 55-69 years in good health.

As DNA, the CDR3 is TGTGCCAGCAGCCAGAGAACAGGATGGAACACTGAAGCTTTCTTT. Amino acid sequence: CASSQRTGWNTEAFF. This chain links TRBV14 with TRBJ1-1; a weak D match, TRBD1 (5 bases). There are 15 residues in the CDR3. Germline V lookup: CDR1 SGHDN, CDR2 FVKESK. Trimming left V 3 bases short and J 1 base short, with 12 bases between.